The 15 T cell receptor beta chains below were found in one sample sequenced in a study of shared clonotypes between healthy human individuals. Assay: immunoSEQ multiplex PCR; the TCRdb copy retains only in-frame clones and omits some. The table lists some 2 million clones, about 95% of them singletons. Naive CD8 cells were CD45RO-negative, positively selected for CCR7, excluding terminally differentiated effector memory CD45RA+ cells. Specimen: naive CD8+ T cells sorted from blood. The receptors here all came from a man younger than 30 in good health.

The chain joins TRBV7-9 to TRBJ1-1; TRBD1 matches at 8 bases. Trimming removed 2 bases from V and 8 bases from J; junction bases left unmatched: 4. The CDR3 length is 13 residues. Per germline, CDR1 SEHNR and CDR2 FQNEAQ (reference sequence). The CDR3, as DNA: TGTGCCAGCAGCTTAAGGGACAGGAGAGAAGCTTTCTTT. Amino acid sequence: CASSLRDRREAFF.

The V call is TRBV5-5, the J call TRBJ2-7; TRBD2 matches at 11 bases. Germline V gene data show CDR1 as SGHKS and CDR2 as YYEKEE (reference sequence). V dropped 2 bases and J dropped 3; count of bases not matched to a gene: 1. The CDR3 contains 14 residues. CDR3 nucleotide sequence: TGTGCCAGCAGCTTTCTAGCGGGGGGCTACGAGCAGTACTTC. This sequence encodes CASSFLAGGYEQYF.

V gene TRBV5-1 combines with J gene TRBJ2-5, with 9 bases identical to TRBD2. This CDR3 region has 17 residues. Germline-derived CDR1 and CDR2 are SGHRS and YFSETQ. V trimming: 0 bases; J trimming: 4 bases; junction bases outside the gene matches: 10. The CDR3 sequence is CASSLADPSGMGETQYF. The CDR3 DNA sequence: TGCGCCAGCAGCTTGGCGGATCCTAGCGGGATGGGAGAGACCCAGTACTTC.

The chain carries TRBV14 and TRBJ1-4, with unresolved D. The germline gives CDR1 SGHDN, CDR2 FVKESK. The V and J ends lost 4 bases and 8 bases respectively, with 14 bases between them. The CDR3 extends over 14 amino acids. CDR3 region: CASSPGRRYEKLFF. As DNA, the CDR3 is TGTGCCAGCAGCCCTGGCAGGCGGTACGAAAAACTGTTTTTT.

V usage is TRBV7-6 and J usage is TRBJ2-7; D possibly corresponds to TRBD1 (5 bases). Germline lookup yields CDR1 SGHVS and CDR2 FNYEAQ. Deletions cut 0 bases from V and 4 bases from J, with 13 bases between. The CDR3 loop spans 15 amino acids. CDR3 nucleotide sequence: TGTGCCAGCAGCTTAGCAGGGGAAATACAGTACGAGCAGTACTTC. Its translation is CASSLAGEIQYEQYF.

This clone was seen only a few times. Within the sample, other DNA sequences also encode this same CDR3. The chain couples TRBV7-9 to TRBJ2-1; D gene uncertain. CDR3 size: 13 residues. Per germline, CDR1 SEHNR and CDR2 FQNEAQ (reference sequence). The germline V and J ends were trimmed by 1 base and 3 bases, with 4 bases remaining between them. CDR3 protein: CASSLGDYNEQFF. Written as DNA, the CDR3 is TGTGCCAGCAGCTTAGGGGACTACAATGAGCAGTTCTTC.

The chain has TRBV30 and TRBJ2-1; 7 nucleotides align to TRBD1. This CDR3 contains 14 residues. The germline V gene encodes CDR1 GTSNPN and CDR2 SVGIG (reference sequence). V lost 3 bases to trimming and J lost 2 bases; unmatched junction nucleotides: 4. CDR3: CAWSGTAPYNEQFF. CDR3 coding DNA: TGTGCCTGGAGCGGGACAGCACCCTACAATGAGCAGTTCTTC.

The chain couples TRBV13 to TRBJ2-7; maybe TRBD2 (5 bases). Germline-derived CDR1 and CDR2 are PRHDT and FYEKMQ (reference sequence). Trimming took 3 bases from V and 5 from J, leaving 14 bases between them. The CDR3 loop spans 14 amino acids. The chain's CDR3 is CASSLGRGMNEQYF. The CDR3 DNA follows: TGTGCCAGCAGCTTGGGCCGGGGTATGAACGAGCAGTACTTC.

The sample holds one count of this clone. The J gene is TRBJ2-7, the V gene TRBV6-6, with no clear D. The CDR3 length is 15 residues. The V gene's germline CDR1 is MNHNY and CDR2 SVGAGI (reference sequence). The V end was cut by 5 bases, the J end by 2 bases, with 16 bases between. The CDR3 sequence is CASSTPSSYTYEQYF. The CDR3 DNA reads as TGTGCCAGCAGTACCCCTTCATCCTACACCTACGAGCAGTACTTC.

The V call is TRBV19, the J call TRBJ2-1; 9 positions match TRBD2. With V trimmed by 2 bases and J by 4 bases, 3 bases remained unmatched. CDR1 and CDR2 (germline): LNHDA, SQIVND (reference sequence). The CDR3 is 15 amino acids. In DNA, the CDR3 is TGTGCCAGTAGTATACTAGCGGGACTGTACAATGAGCAGTTCTTC. It is translated as CASSILAGLYNEQFF.

This chain joins TRBV10-2 and TRBJ2-7; the D is unclear. The CDR3 totals 12 residues. V was clipped by 7 bases and J by 2 bases, with 9 bases between them. CDR1 WSHSY and CDR2 SAAADI come from the germline V gene. The CDR3 bases are TGCGCCAGCACCATAGGTCCCTACGAGCAGTACTTC. It translates to CASTIGPYEQYF.

The table lists this clone with a count of one. The same CDR3 also results from other DNA sequences found in this sample. The rearrangement uses TRBV5-4 and TRBJ1-6; the match to TRBD1 covers 7 bases. V was pared by 0 bases and J by 7 bases, with 1 base of the junction left unmatched. The CDR3 spans 14 residues. CDR1 SGHNT and CDR2 YYREEE come from the germline V gene (reference sequence). The CDR3 sequence: CASSLAGGNSPLHF. The DNA for the CDR3 is TGTGCCAGCAGCTTGGCAGGGGGGAATTCACCCCTCCACTTT.

The chain is built from TRBV28 and TRBJ2-7, with D tentatively TRBD1 or TRBD2 (7 bases each). This CDR3 comprises 12 residues. The V gene lost 10 bases and the J gene lost 4 bases, with 14 bases spanning the gap. The germline V gene encodes CDR1 MDHEN and CDR2 SYDVKM. This chain's CDR3 is CAIQGGEYEQYF. The CDR3, as DNA: TGTGCCATCCAGGGGGGGGAATACGAGCAGTACTTC.

The chain recombines TRBV19 with TRBJ1-5; weak D call: TRBD1 (5 bases). CDR1 and CDR2 from the germline V gene are LNHDA and SQIVND (reference sequence). CDR3 length: 12 residues. The V and J ends lost 10 bases and 2 bases respectively, with 9 bases between them. CDR3 nucleotide sequence: TGTGCCATAGGGGACGGCAATCAGCCCCAGCATTTT. Its protein is CAIGDGNQPQHF.

The chain combines TRBV11-2 with TRBJ1-2, with 7 positions matching TRBD1. After removal of 6 bases from V and 4 bases from J, the junction contained 8 bases not matched to a gene. Looked up from germline, CDR1 is SGHAT and CDR2 is FQNNGV. CDR3 length: 14 amino acids. The CDR3 loop reads CASRSTGDPYGYTF. DNA for the CDR3: TGTGCCAGCAGATCAACAGGGGACCCCTATGGCTACACCTTC.